What follows are 2 T cell receptor beta chains derived from one specimen sequenced in a study of blood T cell repertoires in COVID-19. The data were produced by immunoSEQ multiplex PCR, yet TCRdb's version contains in-frame clones alone and is incomplete. This sample yields fewer than 45,000 clones, of which over 90% are seen a single time; 5% to 7% belongs to the top ten. Material: peripheral blood. The origin of the receptors is a human donor in a cohort sampled during active COVID-19.

CDR3 protein: CASSLAGSSYNSPLHF. The CDR3 nucleotides are TGTGCCAGCAGCTTGGCCGGGAGCTCCTATAATTCACCCCTCCACTTT. The chain combines TRBV5-6 with TRBJ1-6; D uncertain. CDR1 is SGHDT and CDR2 is YYEEEE in the germline V gene. Trimming shortened V by 0 bases and J by 0 bases, and 7 bases separated the two germline ends. This CDR3 comprises 16 residues.

V gene TRBV11-2 combines with J gene TRBJ1-1; D may be TRBD1 (6 bases). The CDR3 extends over 14 amino acids. Germline V gene sequence: CDR1 SGHAT, CDR2 FQNNGV. V was pared by 3 bases and J by 1 base, with 9 bases between. Here the CDR3 reads CASSFGQRNTEAFF. The DNA of the CDR3 is TGTGCCAGCAGCTTCGGACAGCGGAACACTGAAGCTTTCTTT.